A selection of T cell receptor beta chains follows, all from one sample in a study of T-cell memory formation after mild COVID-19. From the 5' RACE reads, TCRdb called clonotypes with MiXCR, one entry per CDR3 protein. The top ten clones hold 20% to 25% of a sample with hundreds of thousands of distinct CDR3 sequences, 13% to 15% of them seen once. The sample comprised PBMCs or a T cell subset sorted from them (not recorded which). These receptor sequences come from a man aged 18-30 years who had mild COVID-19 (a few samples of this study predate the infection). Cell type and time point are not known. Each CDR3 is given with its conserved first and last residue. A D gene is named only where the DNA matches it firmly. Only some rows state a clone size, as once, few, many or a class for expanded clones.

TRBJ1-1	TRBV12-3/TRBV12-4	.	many	CASSLTRSTEAFF	TGTGCCAGCAGTCTGACACGGAGCACTGAAGCTTTCTTT
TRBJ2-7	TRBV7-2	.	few	CASSLAGATLEQYF	TGTGCCAGCAGCTTGGCGGGGGCTACCCTCGAGCAGTACTTC
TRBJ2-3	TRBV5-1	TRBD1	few	CASSLQGIGQYF	TGCGCCAGCAGCCTACAGGGGATAGGGCAGTATTTT
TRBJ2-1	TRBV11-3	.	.	CASSPHWQYNEQFF	TGTGCCAGCAGCCCCCACTGGCAGTACAATGAGCAGTTCTTC
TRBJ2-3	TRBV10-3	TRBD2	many	CAISGTSGSPDTQYF	TGTGCCATCAGTGGTACTAGCGGGTCTCCAGATACGCAGTATTTT
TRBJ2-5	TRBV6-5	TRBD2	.	CASSYFGGERETQYF	TGTGCCAGCAGTTACTTCGGGGGGGAGAGAGAGACCCAGTACTTC
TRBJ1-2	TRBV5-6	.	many	CASSLGLQRGGYTF	TGTGCCAGCAGCTTGGGACTCCAGCGGGGTGGCTACACCTTC
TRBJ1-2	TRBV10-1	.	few	CASSLDRGPGYTF	TGCGCCAGCAGCCTGGACCGAGGGCCCGGCTACACCTTC
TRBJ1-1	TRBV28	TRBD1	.	CASNKGQGGTEAFF	TGTGCCAGCAACAAGGGACAGGGCGGCACTGAAGCTTTCTTT
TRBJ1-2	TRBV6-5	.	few	CASRIRVGRWDYGYTF	TGTGCCAGCAGAATTAGAGTGGGCCGGTGGGACTATGGCTACACCTTC
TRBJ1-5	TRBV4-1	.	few	CASSRTRDQPQHF	TGCGCCAGCAGCCGGACTAGGGATCAGCCCCAGCATTTT
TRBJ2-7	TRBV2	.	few	CASTRDTNYEQYF	TGTGCCAGCACGCGGGACACCAACTACGAGCAGTACTTC
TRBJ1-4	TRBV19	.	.	CASSRQTATNEKLFF	TGTGCCAGTAGTAGACAGACAGCAACTAATGAAAAACTGTTTTTT
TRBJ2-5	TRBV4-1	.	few	CASSRGRGRVEETQYF	TGCGCCAGCAGCCGTGGCCGTGGCAGGGTGGAAGAGACCCAGTACTTC
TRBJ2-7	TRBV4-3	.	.	CASSQDPSSYEQYF	TGCGCCAGCAGCCAAGATCCCAGCTCCTACGAGCAGTACTTC
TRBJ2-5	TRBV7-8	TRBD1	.	CASSLAPGQGLETQYF	TGTGCCAGCAGCTTAGCGCCGGGACAGGGTTTAGAGACCCAGTACTTC